This TCR beta chain was documented in a study of shared clonotypes between healthy human individuals. Regarding the study as a whole: Lower generation probabilities were found for non-shared clonotypes than for those shared by all four donors. When naive CD4 clonotypes were compared across a few donors, approximately 4.9% were shared.

The method was immunoSEQ multiplex PCR; TCRdb's version includes in-frame clones alone and lacks a portion of them. Here the sample spans roughly 410,000 clones, 96% being singletons. Germline CDR1 and CDR2: SGHDT and YYEEEE. Trimming removed 2 bases from V and 1 base from J, with 12 bases in between. The CDR3 is 16 amino acids. Points on this clone: No antigen is known for it.

This receptor was identified in a man younger than 40 in good health. The chain joins TRBV5-6 to TRBJ2-2; tentative D call: TRBD1 (6 bases). Sequenced: memory CD8+ T cells sorted from blood. Subset of the sample: CD45RO+ cells pooled with CCR7-negative TemRA cells. The CDR3 spells CASSFYRAVNTGELFF. CDR3 nucleotides: TGTGCCAGCAGCTTTTACAGGGCGGTGAACACCGGGGAGCTGTTTTTT. Full variable domain (remainder filled in from reference TRBV5-6 and TRBJ2-2): DAGVTQSPTHLIKTRGQQVTLRCSPKSGHDTVSWYQQALGQGPQFIFQYYEEEERQRGNFPDRFSGHQFPNYSSELNVNALLLGDSALYLCASSFYRAVNTGELFFGEGSRLTVL.